Each of the 18 T cell receptor beta chains below was sequenced from the same sample in a study of CD8 T cells in Susac syndrome. Reverse transcription used about 0.5 to 1 ug RNA and random hexamers. TCRdb re-called the immunoSEQ multiplex PCR reads with MiXCR, one entry per CDR3 protein. The data show roughly 130,000 distinct CDR3 sequences, approximately 96% seen once. The sample taken for sequencing was CD4+ T cells from PBMCs. The receptor set was obtained from a human donor with Susac syndrome.

The gene calls are TRBV20-1 and TRBJ2-7, with a possible D match to TRBD2 (5 bases). Germline V gene sequence: CDR1 DFQATT, CDR2 SNEGSKA (reference sequence). The CDR3 extends over 16 amino acids. V gave up 0 bases and J gave up 0 bases, with 15 bases separating them. The CDR3 here is CSARERGRAISYEQYF. CDR3 in DNA: TGCAGTGCTAGAGAACGGGGAAGGGCAATCTCCTACGAGCAGTACTTC.

The rearrangement links TRBV7-2 to TRBJ2-1; possible D gene TRBD2, 5 bases. This CDR3 is 13 amino acids long. Germline V lookup: CDR1 SGHTA, CDR2 FQGNSA. V dropped 8 bases and J dropped 5 bases, with 13 bases sitting between them. CDR3: CASRTSVNNEQFF. The CDR3, as DNA: TGTGCCAGCCGGACTTCGGTCAACAATGAGCAGTTCTTC. Full variable domain (rest looked up from reference TRBV7-2 and TRBJ2-1): GAGVSQSPSNKVTEKGKDVELRCDPISGHTALYWYRQSLGQGLEFLIYFQGNSAPDKSGLPSDRFSAERTGGSVSTLTIQRTQQEDSAVYLCASRTSVNNEQFFGPGTRLTVL.

This clonotype is a singleton in its sample. The chain combines TRBV29-1 with TRBJ2-5; a weak D match, TRBD1 (6 bases). The germline V and J ends were trimmed by 3 bases and 2 bases, with 13 bases remaining between them. The CDR3 spans 14 residues. Germline CDR1 SQVTM, CDR2 ANQGSEA. This CDR3 is CSVDAGVSQETQYF. CDR3 sequence (DNA): TGCAGCGTTGATGCAGGGGTATCACAAGAGACCCAGTACTTC.

The rearrangement joins TRBV5-1 to TRBJ2-5; D is possibly TRBD2 (5 bases). Deletions cut 5 bases from V and 4 bases from J, with 15 bases between. The CDR3 has 14 residues. Germline CDR1 and CDR2: SGHRS and YFSETQ. The CDR3, as DNA: TGCGCCAGCAGACCTAGCTGGATGGGAGAGACCCAGTACTTC. It translates to CASRPSWMGETQYF.

This clonotype was observed once. The CDR3 sequence is CASSFGSGDQPQHF. The DNA for the CDR3 is TGCGCCAGCAGCTTTGGCAGCGGAGATCAGCCCCAGCATTTT. The gene calls are TRBV5-1 and TRBJ1-5; D unclear. The germline V gene encodes CDR1 SGHRS and CDR2 YFSETQ. Trimming left V 2 bases short and J 5 bases short, with 11 bases between. CDR3 length: 14 amino acids.

J is TRBJ2-7 and V is TRBV21-1. TRBV21-1 is a pseudogene. The length of the CDR3 is 15 residues. The chain's CDR3 is CASSQGSGRIYEQYF. The CDR3, as DNA: TGTGCCAGCAGCCAAGGGTCCGGCAGAATCTACGAGCAGTACTTC.

This clonotype appeared once. The chain combines TRBV24-1 with TRBJ2-1; TRBD2 matches at 7 bases. J lost 4 bases, V lost 3 bases, and 14 bases had no gene match. The CDR3 covers 18 residues. Germline loops: CDR1 KGHDR, CDR2 SFDVKD. CDR3 sequence reads: CATSDPAASGDQYNEQFF. DNA of the CDR3: TGTGCCACCAGTGATCCGGCCGCAAGCGGGGACCAATACAATGAGCAGTTCTTC.

The chain uses TRBV12-3 or TRBV12-4 and TRBJ1-1; D is possibly TRBD1 (6 bases). Trimming pared 3 bases from V and 4 bases from J, leaving 12 bases between. The CDR3 spans 14 residues. CDR3 in amino acids: CASSLVGGPTEAFF. CDR3 bases: TGTGCCAGCAGTTTGGTGGGGGGGCCCACTGAAGCTTTCTTT.

This rearrangement joins TRBV15 to TRBJ1-1; 9 bases fit TRBD1. The CDR3 totals 13 residues. Germline trimming cut 6 bases from V and 9 bases from J; bases unmatched to any gene: 8. Germline-derived CDR1 and CDR2 are LNHNV and YYDKDF (reference sequence). In DNA form, the CDR3 reads TGTGCCACCAGTACAGGGGGCCTTGACAAAGCTTTCTTT. Its translation is CATSTGGLDKAFF.

The chain joins TRBV7-2 to TRBJ2-6; TRBD2 is a possible D gene (6 bases). Trimming removed 1 base at V and 2 bases at J, with 12 bases between. This CDR3 comprises 17 residues. Germline V gene lookup returns CDR1 SGHTA and CDR2 FQGNSA. CDR3 coding DNA: TGTGCCAGCAGCTTAGGGAGAGGCGGGACTGGGGCCAACGTCCTGACTTTC. It encodes CASSLGRGGTGANVLTF.

This chain connects TRBV29-1 to TRBJ2-2; D is possibly TRBD2 (5 bases). V was cut by 6 bases and J by 3 bases, with 5 bases left in between. The germline CDR1 and CDR2 sequences are SQVTM and ANQGSEA. The length of the CDR3 is 11 residues. Here the CDR3 DNA reads TGCAGCGTGAGGGACACCGGGGAGCTGTTTTTT. As protein: CSVRDTGELFF.

This chain uses TRBV7-2 with TRBJ2-5, with D unresolved. The CDR3 is 14 residues long. V lost 5 bases and J lost 5, with 15 bases in between. CDR1 is SGHTA, CDR2 FQGNSA, per germline. CDR3 sequence (DNA): TGTGCCAGCAGCGCCTATCAGATGGCGGAGACCCAGTACTTC. This gives the protein CASSAYQMAETQYF.

The chain carries TRBV5-5 and TRBJ2-7, with 8 bases identical to TRBD1. V was pared by 0 bases and J by 7 bases, with 6 bases of the junction left unmatched. CDR3 length equals 14 residues. From germline, CDR1 is SGHKS and CDR2 YYEKEE (reference sequence). The CDR3 protein is CASSLGVTGVEQYF. CDR3 nucleotides: TGTGCCAGCAGCTTGGGGGTGACAGGGGTTGAGCAGTACTTC. Based on the CDR3 plus reference TRBV5-5 and TRBJ2-7, the full variable domain is DAGVTQSPTHLIKTRGQQVTLRCSPISGHKSVSWYQQVLGQGPQFIFQYYEKEERGRGNFPDRFSARQFPNYSSELNVNALLLGDSALYLCASSLGVTGVEQYFGPGTRLTVT.

This chain joins TRBV29-1 and TRBJ2-6, with D unresolved. The CDR3 spans 15 residues. Germline CDR1 SQVTM, CDR2 ANQGSEA. Trimming pared 3 bases from V and 2 bases from J, leaving 11 bases between. The chain's CDR3 is CSVDSSGPGANVLTF. The CDR3 nucleotides read TGCAGCGTTGATTCCTCCGGCCCTGGGGCCAACGTCCTGACTTTC. The whole variable domain, remainder taken from reference TRBV29-1 and TRBJ2-6, is SAVISQKPSRDICQRGTSLTIQCQVDSQVTMMFWYRQQPGQSLTLIATANQGSEATYESGFVIDKFPISRPNLTFSTLTVSNMSPEDSSIYLCSVDSSGPGANVLTFGAGSRLTVL.

The chain joins TRBV2 to TRBJ1-2; D is unresolved. Per the germline V gene, CDR1 is SNHLY and CDR2 is FYNNEI. V was cut by 7 bases and J by 4 bases, with 10 bases left in between. CDR3 length: 12 amino acids. CDR3 coding DNA: TGTGCCAGCAAACCCAGGTTCTATGGCTACACCTTC. The encoded protein is CASKPRFYGYTF.

The chain combines TRBV2 with TRBJ2-3; no definite D call. Trimming cost V 11 bases and J 0 bases, with 12 bases left between them. The length of the CDR3 is 13 residues. Germline CDR1 is SNHLY and CDR2 is FYNNEI. The CDR3: CAPTAGSTDTQYF. The CDR3 bases are TGTGCCCCAACAGCCGGAAGCACAGATACGCAGTATTTT.

The chain combines TRBV2 with TRBJ2-1; D remains unclear. CDR3 length: 13 residues. V was pared by 4 bases and J by 4 bases, with 8 bases between. Germline V gene sequence: CDR1 SNHLY, CDR2 FYNNEI. The CDR3 here is CASSGNQYNEQFF. CDR3 nucleotides: TGTGCCAGCAGTGGAAACCAATACAATGAGCAGTTCTTC.

This clonotype was counted a single time. V and J are TRBV5-6 and TRBJ2-7; D is ambiguous. Germline V CDR1 and CDR2: SGHDT, YYEEEE. The CDR3 consists of 12 residues. V was shortened by 2 bases and J by 2 bases, with 5 bases between the two germline ends. CDR3 sequence reads: CASSLFTYEQYF. CDR3 DNA: TGTGCCAGCAGCTTATTTACCTACGAGCAGTACTTC.